The clone carrying this T cell receptor beta chain was recorded a few times. The antigen remains unidentified. Germline V gene data show CDR1 as SEHNR and CDR2 as FQNEAQ (reference sequence). V dropped 5 bases and J dropped 4; count of bases not matched to a gene: 3. This CDR3 region has 14 residues. The sample is drawn from a study of T-cell reconstitution after alpha-beta-depleted transplantation in children. Notes on the study in general: Approximately two months post-transplant, alpha-beta T cells reportedly originated from several hundred expanded graft clones.

The authors prepared the TCRbeta library with unique molecular identifiers. Using its own MiXCR run on the PCR reads, TCRdb lists one record per CDR3 protein. This table holds about 220,000 distinct CDR3 sequences, more than 15% found once. The material sequenced was PBMCs, mostly from graft donor cells, taken 360 days after TCRalphabeta/CD19-depleted stem cell transplant. This receptor was identified in a male patient between 2 and 15 years old who had a stem cell transplant for acute lymphoblastic leukemia, so the T cells may come from the graft donor. This chain links TRBV7-9 with TRBJ1-1; 11 nucleotides match TRBD1. As DNA, the CDR3 is TGTGCCAGCAGCCGGGACAGGGGGGGCACTGAAGCTTTCTTT. Protein product: CASSRDRGGTEAFF.